This TCR beta chain appears in the sequencing data of a study of Ad26.COV2.S vaccination and SARS-CoV-2 variants (dated by TCRdb to about 2021). Broadly, across the study: Donors in the vaccine arm were drawn from COV1001, a phase I-IIa trial of Ad26.COV2.S in healthy adults that was multicentre, randomized, double-blind and placebo-controlled. Dosing of Ad26.COV2.S was intramuscular, at either 5x10^10 or 1x10^11 viral particles, delivered as one shot or as two shots spaced 56 days apart. TCRbeta repertoire sequencing served as the tool for gauging how specific and how broad the SARS-CoV-2-reactive T cell receptors were following Ad26.COV2.S vaccination. A total of around 32 samples were included in the TCR-sequenced set, comprising around 19 Ad26.COV2.S vaccine recipients, 5 placebo recipients and 8 SARS-CoV-2 convalescent individuals. Participants in the trial were split at random into five groups of five each, receiving low-dose or high-dose Ad26.COV2.S once or twice, or else placebo on both occasions. Investigators did not know the trial group allocation while performing experiments and assessing outcomes. Study-level results and caveats: The study lacked the statistical power to compare responses across vaccine doses or regimens. Compared with placebo recipients, Ad26.COV2.S recipients showed higher spike-specific TCR breadth (P = 0.0014). Comparable non-spike TCR breadth was observed between vaccine and placebo recipients, consistent with only spike being contained in the vaccine. The authors noted that the TCR breadth and depth analyses may have underestimated total T cell responses. Substantial breadth of spike-specific CD8+ and CD4+ T cell responses was reported after vaccination.

On this clone itself: The clone's antigen remains unknown. Base qualities are not recorded, but no much larger clone differs from it by a single base.

TCRbeta CDR3 regions were sequenced with the immunoSEQ Assay. After extraction, genomic DNA underwent amplification by bias-controlled multiplex PCR, followed by high-throughput sequencing. The paper's data handling went like this. To quantify the absolute abundance of every unique TCRbeta CDR3 region, sequences were collapsed and filtered. T cell fraction was estimated by normalizing TCRbeta template counts to usable DNA, which was measured by amplifying reference genes present in all nucleated cells. Repertoire TCRs were annotated as SARS-CoV-2-specific when V gene, CDR3 amino acid sequence and J gene were exactly matched to a known reactive TCR set. The reference SARS-CoV-2 TCR set came from MIRA and was filtered for enrichment in COVID-19-positive ImmuneCODE repertoires, removing public or cross-reactive TCRs. Using the MIRA antigens, annotated TCRs were further analysed by specific ORF or by position within an ORF. Breadth was defined as annotated unique rearrangements over total unique productive rearrangements; depth was the summed frequency of those rearrangements. Two-sided Wilcoxon rank-sum tests were used to compare TCR breadth between groups. The source is immuneACCESS, and TCRdb retained only in-frame sequences with V and J called. Part of the clones is not carried over; for the studies checked, unresolved V genes explain less than half of this, and the remainder is unexplained. For V, J and clone size, that table is used; D and trimming come from the DNA. The sample table records about 400,000 clones; around 89% of these occur just once. The top ten clones comprise 1.5% to 2% of the sample.

The treatment or condition label here, explained by the study, means: about 20 received Ad26.COV2.S at low or high dose, single or two shots; 5 received placebo; per-sample allocation not given. Repertoires of vaccine and placebo recipients were sequenced from samples taken on day 63 after the first injection. Cohort 1b enrolled roughly 25 adults aged 18-55 years at a single site in Boston, USA, between 29 July and 7 August 2020. As a vaccine, Ad26.COV2.S was a replication-incompetent adenovirus type 26 vector that expressed a prefusion-stabilized SARS-CoV-2 spike protein derived from the original Wuhan strain. The CDR1 and CDR2 encoded by the germline V gene are SGHDT and YYEEEE. Including the terminal cysteine and phenylalanine, the CDR3 comprises 13 residues. The entry retains the CDR3 DNA only, 39 bases that are in frame from base 1. V drops 0 bases and J drops 7 bases, leaving 8 bases in between.

The sample consisted of peripheral blood, taken in a trial of Ad26.COV2.S vaccine versus placebo. The chain is assembled from TRBV5-6 and TRBJ2-1; the D region possibly corresponds to TRBD2 (6 bases align). The sequence was collected from a person between 18 and 60 years old who received the Ad26.COV2.S COVID-19 vaccine or a placebo. CDR3 region: CASSLVGRNEQFF. The DNA sequence is as follows: TGTGCCAGCAGCTTGGTGGGGAGGAATGAGCAGTTCTTC.